This TCR beta chain was captured in a study of CD8 T cells in ankylosing spondylitis. Study-level results: Reports say disease-linked clones showed up significantly more in matched ankylosing spondylitis synovial fluid. Seemingly distinctive of ankylosing spondylitis blood was a TCR beta motif formed by eight highly homologous variants. Disease-linked clones bore a CD8+ phenotype, appearing relatively rarely in peripheral blood.

TCRdb itself ran the 5' RACE reads through MiXCR, one entry per CDR3 protein. The repertoire includes more than 600,000 distinct CDR3 sequences, under 20% of them detected once, and 19% sits in the top ten. CDR3 length: 12 amino acids. V shed 3 bases and J shed 8 bases, with 8 bases lying between them. Germline values: CDR1 DFQATT, CDR2 SNEGSKA (reference sequence). To note about this clonotype: Its specificity is not known.

The sequencing input was blood, either unsorted or a sorted T cell fraction (not recorded which). The receptor's source is a male donor with ankylosing spondylitis. The chain combines TRBV20-1 with TRBJ1-6; D gene unclear. The CDR3 reads CSASRADSPLHF. For the CDR3, the DNA is TGCAGTGCTAGTAGGGCAGATTCACCCCTCCACTTT.